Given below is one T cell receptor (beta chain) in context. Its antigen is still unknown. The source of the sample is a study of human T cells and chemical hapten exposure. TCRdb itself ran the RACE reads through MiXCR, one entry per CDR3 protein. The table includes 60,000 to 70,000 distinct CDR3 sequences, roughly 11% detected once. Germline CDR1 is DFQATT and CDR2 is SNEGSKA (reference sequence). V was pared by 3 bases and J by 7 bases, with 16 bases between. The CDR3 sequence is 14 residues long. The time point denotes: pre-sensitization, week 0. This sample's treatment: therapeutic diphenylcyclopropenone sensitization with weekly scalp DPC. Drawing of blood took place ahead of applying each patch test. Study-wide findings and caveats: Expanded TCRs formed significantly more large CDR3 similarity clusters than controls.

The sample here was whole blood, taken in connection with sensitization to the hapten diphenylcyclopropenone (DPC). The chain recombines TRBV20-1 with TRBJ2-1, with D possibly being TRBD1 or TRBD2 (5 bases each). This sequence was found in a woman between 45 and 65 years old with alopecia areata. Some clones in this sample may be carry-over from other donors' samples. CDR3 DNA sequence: TGCAGTGCTAGGGGGGACCACGGCAGGAATGAGCAGTTCTTC. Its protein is CSARGDHGRNEQFF.